Each of the 29 T cell receptor beta chains below was sequenced from the same sample in a study of lymphopenia after photon versus proton radiotherapy. Sequencing used immunoSEQ multiplex PCR; TCRdb keeps in-frame clones, though not all of them. The sample yields around 64,000 clones, approximately 90% seen once. Sequenced material: peripheral blood, taken from a patient treated with proton-based radiotherapy. The receptor source for this set is a man older than 75 with esophageal cancer.

The genes are TRBV9 and TRBJ2-2; 10 bases are a match to TRBD2. The J segment lost 4 bases and the V segment lost 0 bases, leaving 15 bases of the junction unmatched. Germline lookup yields CDR1 SGDLS and CDR2 YYNGEE. CDR3 length: 20 residues. The CDR3, as DNA: TGTGCCAGCAGCGTAGATCCCCCTGGAGCGGGGGGGGGATTCACCGGGGAGCTGTTTTTT. This translates into CASSVDPPGAGGGFTGELFF.

The rearrangement uses TRBV10-3 and TRBJ2-3; D ambiguous. The CDR3 length is 13 residues. V lost 5 bases and J lost 2, with 8 bases in between. In germline, CDR1 is ENHRY, CDR2 SYGVKD. The CDR3 nucleotides read TGTGCCATCAGTCTACTCGTCACAGATACGCAGTATTTT. Protein product: CAISLLVTDTQYF.

The chain uses TRBV6-5 and TRBJ1-1; perhaps TRBD1 as D (5 bases). The CDR3 has 15 amino acids. Between the trimmed V and J ends, which lost 2 bases and 3 bases, there was a span of 13 bases. Germline V gene sequence: CDR1 MNHEY, CDR2 SVGAGI. CDR3 region: CASSYGFGGYTEAFF. CDR3 in DNA: TGTGCCAGCAGTTACGGGTTCGGGGGTTACACTGAAGCTTTCTTT.

The genes are TRBV30 and TRBJ1-6; no reliable D call. This CDR3 is built from 15 residues. Germline CDR1 GTSNPN, CDR2 SVGIG (reference sequence). Trimming removed 0 bases at V and 0 bases at J, with 6 bases between. The CDR3 is CAWSVGSSYNSPLHF. DNA for the CDR3: TGTGCCTGGAGTGTTGGGAGCTCCTATAATTCACCCCTCCACTTT.

The chain joins TRBV18 to TRBJ2-1; D may match TRBD1 or TRBD2 (6 bases each). Germline CDR1 and CDR2: KGHSH and LQKENI. This CDR3 has 16 amino acids. V lost 0 bases and J 2 bases, leaving 11 bases between the germline ends. CDR3 sequence (DNA): TGTGCCAGCTCACCACCGACGGGGGCCACCTACAATGAGCAGTTCTTC. Amino acid sequence: CASSPPTGATYNEQFF.

V gene TRBV7-9 combines with J gene TRBJ2-5, with TRBD1 identical over 10 bases. J lost 5 bases, V lost 5 bases, and 5 bases had no gene match. From germline, CDR1 is SEHNR and CDR2 FQNEAQ (reference sequence). This CDR3 is built from 14 residues. The CDR3: CASSIDRGRETQYF. CDR3 DNA sequence: TGTGCCAGCAGCATTGACAGGGGGCGGGAGACCCAGTACTTC.

Here the CDR3 DNA reads TGTGCCAGCAGCGTAGGAACTACCCGGGAGACCCAGTACTTC. This gives the protein CASSVGTTRETQYF. The chain uses TRBV9 and TRBJ2-5; D uncertain. The V gene's germline CDR1 is SGDLS and CDR2 YYNGEE. This CDR3 is 14 amino acids long. The V and J ends lost 0 bases and 5 bases respectively, with 11 bases between them.

The chain combines TRBV6-5 with TRBJ2-1, with a possible D match to TRBD1 (6 bases). In germline, CDR1 is MNHEY, CDR2 SVGAGI. The CDR3 has 15 residues. The V end was cut by 0 bases, the J end by 8 bases, with 14 bases between. CDR3 protein: CASSYSNGGRDEQFF. In DNA form, the CDR3 reads TGTGCCAGCAGTTACTCGAATGGGGGCCGGGATGAGCAGTTCTTC.

The chain couples TRBV18 to TRBJ2-7; D unclear. This CDR3 spans 15 amino acids. The germline V and J ends were trimmed by 2 bases and 5 bases, with 16 bases remaining between them. CDR1 and CDR2 (germline): KGHSH, LQKENI. CDR3 nucleotides: TGTGCCAGCTCACCAGTTCACGGCCTAGTCCACGAGCAGTACTTC. Translation: CASSPVHGLVHEQYF.

V usage is TRBV27 and J usage is TRBJ2-5, with D uncertain. CDR3 size: 16 residues. V gave up 8 bases and J gave up 5 bases, with 24 bases separating them. Per germline, CDR1 MNHEY and CDR2 SMNVEV (reference sequence). The CDR3 sequence: CASPRPRTDRGETQYF. In DNA, the CDR3 is TGTGCCAGCCCTAGGCCCCGGACGGATCGTGGTGAGACCCAGTACTTC.

The chain carries TRBV18 and TRBJ2-2; D is possibly TRBD2 (5 bases). The V end lost 8 bases, the J end lost 3 bases, and 13 bases lay between the germline ends. The length of the CDR3 is 14 residues. Germline assignment: CDR1 KGHSH and CDR2 LQKENI. This CDR3 reads CASAAGIDTGELFF. The CDR3 nucleotides are TGTGCCAGCGCGGCGGGCATCGACACCGGGGAGCTGTTTTTT. The whole variable domain, filled in from reference TRBV18 and TRBJ2-2, reads NAGVMQNPRHLVRRRGQEARLRCSPMKGHSHVYWYRQLPEEGLKFMVYLQKENIIDESGMPKERFSAEFPKEGPSILRIQQVVRGDSAAYFCASAAGIDTGELFFGEGSRLTVL.

The chain combines TRBV19 with TRBJ1-1, with a weak D call TRBD1 (5 bases). The CDR3 runs 13 residues. Trimming stripped 5 bases from V and 7 bases from J, with 14 bases between. The germline CDR1 and CDR2 sequences are LNHDA and SQIVND (reference sequence). The DNA of the CDR3 is TGTGCCAGTAGTGGGGGGGGAGGCCTTGAAGCTTTCTTT. Encoded protein: CASSGGGGLEAFF.

The genes are TRBV11-2 and TRBJ2-7; TRBD1 matches at 7 bases. Germline values: CDR1 SGHAT, CDR2 FQNNGV. Losses at the gene ends were 4 bases for V and 4 bases for J; bases not matched to a gene: 7. The CDR3 has 14 amino acids. This chain's CDR3 is CASSSGQDLYEQYF. The CDR3 bases are TGTGCCAGCAGCTCCGGACAGGACCTGTACGAGCAGTACTTC.

The chain combines TRBV5-1 with TRBJ2-7; D is undetermined. The germline V and J ends were trimmed by 1 base and 7 bases, with 18 bases remaining between them. The CDR3 length is 15 residues. CDR1 is SGHRS and CDR2 is YFSETQ in the germline V gene. The CDR3 region is CASSLHNEVIREQYF. For the CDR3, the DNA is TGCGCCAGCAGCTTGCACAACGAGGTTATTAGGGAGCAGTACTTC.

The chain recombines TRBV7-2 with TRBJ2-7, with a possible D match to TRBD2 (6 bases). Germline-derived CDR1 and CDR2 are SGHTA and FQGNSA. This CDR3 contains 15 residues. The V gene lost 2 bases and the J gene lost 4 bases, with 15 bases spanning the gap. The CDR3 nucleotides read TGTGCCAGCAGCTTACATCGGGAGTCTCTGTACGAGCAGTACTTC. This encodes CASSLHRESLYEQYF.

The rearrangement links TRBV29-1 to TRBJ1-1; TRBD1 matches at 8 bases. Trimming took 6 bases from V and 0 from J; bases not matched to a gene: 3. CDR1 and CDR2 from the germline V gene are SQVTM and ANQGSEA. CDR3 length: 13 residues. In DNA form, the CDR3 reads TGCAGCGTACGACAGGGGATGAACACTGAAGCTTTCTTT. Protein sequence: CSVRQGMNTEAFF.

V and J are TRBV10-3 and TRBJ1-2; TRBD1 matches 8 bases. Germline V gene lookup returns CDR1 ENHRY and CDR2 SYGVKD. The CDR3 is 12 amino acids. V trimming: 4 bases; J trimming: 8 bases; junction bases outside the gene matches: 3. The CDR3 reads CAISVQGVGYTF. The CDR3 bases are TGTGCCATCAGTGTACAGGGGGTCGGCTACACCTTC.

This clone was detected only once. This rearrangement joins TRBV4-3 to TRBJ2-3; 9 nucleotides match TRBD2. V was clipped by 1 base and J by 5 bases; unmatched bases: 10. Germline values: CDR1 LGHNA, CDR2 YSLEER. The CDR3 is 17 residues long. CDR3 DNA sequence: TGCGCCAGCAGCCAAGGTCTGGGCGCGGGGGGGCTAGATACGCAGTATTTT. This encodes CASSQGLGAGGLDTQYF.

The chain is built from TRBV5-6 and TRBJ1-1; D is perhaps TRBD1 (5 bases). The length of the CDR3 is 14 residues. Trimming removed 0 bases from V and 3 bases from J, with 9 bases in between. CDR1 and CDR2 from the germline V gene are SGHDT and YYEEEE. The CDR3 sequence: CASSLGPRDTEAFF. The CDR3 region has the DNA TGTGCCAGCAGCTTGGGTCCCAGGGACACTGAAGCTTTCTTT.

The chain carries TRBV5-1 and TRBJ2-5; 10 nucleotides align to TRBD2. This CDR3 has 14 residues. Germline CDR1 reads SGHRS; CDR2 reads YFSETQ. V shed 2 bases and J 6 bases; nucleotides not matched to a gene: 4. For the CDR3, the DNA is TGCGCCAGCAGCTTTCTAGCGGGGGACAAGACCCAGTACTTC. It translates to CASSFLAGDKTQYF.

This clone was counted between two and nine times. In nucleotides, the CDR3 is TGCAGCACGAGGGACGGGGTTTACGAGCAGTACTTC. Translation gives CSTRDGVYEQYF. The gene calls are TRBV29-1 and TRBJ2-7; D is perhaps TRBD1 or TRBD2 (5 bases each). Germline assignment: CDR1 SQVTM and CDR2 ANQGSEA. The CDR3 has 12 amino acids. Trimming took off 8 bases at V and 4 bases at J, with 15 bases between the two ends.

The chain recombines TRBV7-2 with TRBJ1-5, with a tentative D call TRBD1 (6 bases). With 1 base removed from V and 3 bases from J, the gap between germline ends came to 10 bases. Germline V lookup: CDR1 SGHTA, CDR2 FQGNSA. This CDR3 spans 15 amino acids. CDR3 in DNA: TGTGCCAGCAGCTTAGACAGGGAATCCAATCAGCCCCAGCATTTT. Translation gives CASSLDRESNQPQHF. Variable domain in full (rest from reference TRBV7-2 and TRBJ1-5): GAGVSQSPSNKVTEKGKDVELRCDPISGHTALYWYRQSLGQGLEFLIYFQGNSAPDKSGLPSDRFSAERTGGSVSTLTIQRTQQEDSAVYLCASSLDRESNQPQHFGDGTRLSIL.

The CDR3 reads CASSEMGFGYQPQHF. The CDR3 bases are TGTGCCAGCAGTGAAATGGGATTCGGTTATCAGCCCCAGCATTTT. The chain is built from TRBV2 and TRBJ1-5; D is unresolved. CDR1 is SNHLY and CDR2 is FYNNEI in the germline V gene. V was cut by 2 bases and J by 5 bases, with 13 bases left in between. The CDR3 contains 15 residues.

This clone has a single count. The chain joins TRBV7-2 to TRBJ1-3; the D gene is possibly TRBD1 (6 bases). Deletions cut 4 bases from V and 4 bases from J, with 14 bases between. This CDR3 has 15 amino acids. Per the germline V gene, CDR1 is SGHTA and CDR2 is FQGNSA. In DNA, the CDR3 is TGTGCCAGCAGCTATTCATCAGGGGAGGGAAACACCATATATTTT. Its translation: CASSYSSGEGNTIYF.

The chain joins TRBV14 to TRBJ2-7; 7 bases agree with TRBD2. The CDR3 extends over 16 amino acids. J gave up 2 bases and V 1 base, and 8 bases lay outside the gene matches. The germline gives CDR1 SGHDN, CDR2 FVKESK. CDR3 bases: TGTGCCAGCAGCCAAGTTCACTGGGACTATACCTACGAGCAGTACTTC. Translating gives CASSQVHWDYTYEQYF.

Only a few counts were recorded for this clone. This chain uses TRBV27 with TRBJ2-7, with 7 nucleotides matching TRBD1. CDR1 is MNHEY and CDR2 is SMNVEV in the germline V gene (reference sequence). The CDR3 extends over 15 amino acids. Unmatched junction bases numbered 14, after V lost 6 bases and J lost 6 bases. CDR3 residues: CASRGIQGSGFEQYF. CDR3 DNA sequence: TGTGCCAGCAGAGGGATACAGGGGTCGGGTTTCGAGCAGTACTTC.

A remark on this clone: Other DNA sequences from this sample encode an identical CDR3 as well. This chain links TRBV5-1 with TRBJ1-4; D is ambiguous. The germline CDR1 and CDR2 sequences are SGHRS and YFSETQ. With 0 bases removed from V and 2 bases from J, the gap between germline ends came to 11 bases. This CDR3 contains 16 residues. CDR3 sequence: CASSLEPGSTNEKLFF. CDR3 in DNA: TGCGCCAGCAGCTTGGAGCCGGGTTCCACTAATGAAAAACTGTTTTTT.

In DNA form, the CDR3 reads TGCGCCAGCAATGCCCCCCCTTCGGCTGAAGCTTTCTTT. Its protein product is CASNAPPSAEAFF. The chain recombines TRBV5-1 with TRBJ1-1; D is unclear. Germline CDR1 is SGHRS and CDR2 is YFSETQ. Trimming stripped 6 bases from V and 6 bases from J, with 15 bases between. CDR3 length: 13 amino acids.

This chain uses TRBV30 with TRBJ1-5, with D perhaps matching TRBD1 (5 bases). CDR3 length: 15 residues. Looked up from germline, CDR1 is GTSNPN and CDR2 is SVGIG (reference sequence). The V and J ends lost 2 bases and 0 bases respectively, with 11 bases between them. CDR3 nucleotide sequence: TGTGCCTGGAGTCCGGGGCAGTATAGCAATCAGCCCCAGCATTTT. It codes for CAWSPGQYSNQPQHF.